Listed here are 8 T cell receptor beta chains from one sample, sequenced in a study of shared clonotypes between healthy human individuals. Profiling relied on immunoSEQ multiplex PCR, and the TCRdb table lists in-frame clones only, not all of them. The table has about 2 million clones, roughly 95% seen once. Specimen: naive CD4+ T cells sorted from blood. Subset indicated: CD45RA+ positively selected. The receptor source for this set is a man aged 18-30 years in good health.

This chain connects TRBV2 to TRBJ2-1; D remains unclear. The CDR3 consists of 13 residues. From germline, CDR1 is SNHLY and CDR2 FYNNEI. V was trimmed by 2 bases and J by 2 bases, leaving 4 bases between them. Here the CDR3 reads CASSETPYNEQFF. CDR3 sequence (DNA): TGTGCCAGCAGTGAAACGCCCTACAATGAGCAGTTCTTC.

J is TRBJ2-2 and V is TRBV7-2; D unresolved. Germline values: CDR1 SGHTA, CDR2 FQGNSA. The CDR3 sequence is 14 residues long. Trimming took 3 bases from V and 4 from J, leaving 9 bases between them. DNA for the CDR3: TGTGCCAGCAGCTTTGGTTCTGGCACCGGGGAGCTGTTTTTT. Translating it yields CASSFGSGTGELFF.

The DNA for the CDR3 is TGTGCCAGCAGAGTCTTTACAGATACGCAGTATTTT. Its translation is CASRVFTDTQYF. The gene calls are TRBV2 and TRBJ2-3; no clear D. This CDR3 region has 12 residues. The germline V and J ends were trimmed by 6 bases and 3 bases, with 7 bases remaining between them. CDR1 and CDR2 from the germline V gene are SNHLY and FYNNEI.

The rearrangement joins TRBV7-2 to TRBJ2-7; tentative D call: TRBD2 (6 bases). CDR3 length: 15 amino acids. V gave up 4 bases and J gave up 3 bases, with 16 bases separating them. CDR1 is SGHTA and CDR2 is FQGNSA in the germline V gene. This CDR3 reads CASSSWSGLNYEQYF. In DNA, the CDR3 is TGTGCCAGCAGCTCCTGGAGCGGGCTAAACTACGAGCAGTACTTC.

This chain uses TRBV4-3 with TRBJ2-3; possible D gene TRBD2, 5 bases. The CDR3 spans 14 residues. The germline V gene encodes CDR1 LGHNA and CDR2 YSLEER. V lost 1 base and J lost 2, with 7 bases in between. Here the CDR3 reads CASSQAGYTDTQYF. CDR3 nucleotide sequence: TGCGCCAGCAGCCAAGCGGGATACACAGATACGCAGTATTTT.

This chain uses TRBV6-6 with TRBJ1-4; perhaps TRBD1 as D (5 bases). Trimming took 0 bases from V and 3 from J, leaving 5 bases between them. There are 14 residues in the CDR3. CDR1 is MNHNY and CDR2 is SVGAGI in the germline V gene (reference sequence). As DNA, the CDR3 is TGTGCCAGCAGTTACTCGGGGGCTAATGAAAAACTGTTTTTT. The encoded protein is CASSYSGANEKLFF.

The J gene is TRBJ2-3, the V gene TRBV6-5, with D possibly TRBD2 on 5 matching bases. This CDR3 spans 16 amino acids. V was shortened by 4 bases and J by 1 base, with 15 bases between the two germline ends. CDR1 and CDR2 (germline): MNHEY, SVGAGI. The CDR3: CASSSFTGTRTDTQYF. As DNA, the CDR3 is TGTGCCAGCAGTTCCTTTACGGGAACCCGCACAGATACGCAGTATTTT.

V is TRBV18 and J is TRBJ1-6; TRBD1 matches at 7 bases. Germline assignment: CDR1 KGHSH and CDR2 LQKENI. V lost 6 bases and J lost 3; bases outside the gene matches: 5. This CDR3 has 15 residues. CDR3 in DNA: TGTGCCAGCTCTAGGGACAGAAACTATAATTCACCCCTCCACTTT. Translated: CASSRDRNYNSPLHF. The full variable domain, in which reference TRBV18 and TRBJ1-6 provide the parts outside the CDR3, is NAGVMQNPRHLVRRRGQEARLRCSPMKGHSHVYWYRQLPEEGLKFMVYLQKENIIDESGMPKERFSAEFPKEGPSILRIQQVVRGDSAAYFCASSRDRNYNSPLHFGNGTRLTVT.